Given below is one T cell receptor (beta chain) in context. MiXCR was run by TCRdb on the RT-PCR reads, yielding one entry per CDR3 protein. This table holds more than 850,000 distinct CDR3 sequences, 18% found once. V lost 2 bases and J 0 bases, leaving 11 bases between the germline ends. The CDR3 spans 14 residues. Germline lookup yields CDR1 DFQATT and CDR2 SNEGSKA (reference sequence). The record originates from a study of patients and donors after allogeneic stem cell transplantation. The specimen was blood, either unsorted or a sorted T cell fraction (not recorded which). This chain connects TRBV20-1 to TRBJ2-7, with D possibly being TRBD1 (5 bases). The source is a human donor who was either an allogeneic HSCT recipient or a stem cell or donor lymphocyte infusion donor (not recorded which). It is not recorded whose cells these are; they may come from a transplant donor. The DNA for the CDR3 is TGCAGTGCTAGACGGTTGGACAACTCCTACGAGCAGTACTTC. Protein: CSARRLDNSYEQYF.